Sequencing of this T cell receptor beta chain was carried out in a study of cytomegalovirus exposure and HLA in healthy donors. As regards this clone: Antigen: not known.

Study observations and caveats: Sequencing depth roughly uniform across donors was assumed in presence/absence analyses. Previous analysis showed most TCR beta V segments were productive about 87% or about 30% of the time.

Germline assignment: CDR1 SGDLS and CDR2 YYNGEE. Germline trimming cut 1 base from V and 2 bases from J; bases unmatched to any gene: 10. This CDR3 contains 17 residues. PCR amplification relied on 60 Vbeta primers (plus 13 Jbeta primers). TCRdb's table, derived via immunoSEQ multiplex PCR, lists solely in-frame clones and lacks some. The data contain 250,000 to 350,000 clones, 75% to 90% of them singletons. The sequence was collected from a man aged 35 to 55 in good health and CMV-seropositive. V and J are TRBV9 and TRBJ2-3; 7 bases line up with TRBD2. What was sequenced was PBMCs. The CDR3 region is CASSVSSTSLNTDTQYF. DNA of the CDR3: TGTGCCAGCAGCGTATCCTCGACTAGCCTAAACACAGATACGCAGTATTTT.